The 28 T cell receptor beta chains below all came from one sample that was sequenced in a study of blood T cell repertoires in COVID-19. TCRdb keeps only in-frame clones here, not all; method: immunoSEQ multiplex PCR. The sample lists 200,000 to 250,000 clones; around 90% were seen once. The sample consisted of PBMCs or T cells enriched from blood (not recorded which). These receptors were taken from a man aged 25 to 40 who had been exposed to COVID-19.

This clone was recorded once. This chain links TRBV7-9 with TRBJ2-7; maybe TRBD1 (6 bases). The CDR3 consists of 13 residues. From germline, CDR1 is SEHNR and CDR2 FQNEAQ (reference sequence). V lost 5 bases to trimming and J lost 5 bases, with 13 bases between them. CDR3 protein: CASSRRGWNEQYF. For the CDR3, the DNA is TGTGCCAGCAGCCGCAGGGGTTGGAACGAGCAGTACTTC.

There are a few counts of this clone. This chain uses TRBV5-1 with TRBJ1-4, with D uncertain. The CDR3 totals 14 residues. The germline V gene has CDR1 SGHRS and CDR2 YFSETQ. V gave up 0 bases and J gave up 10 bases, with 13 bases separating them. For the CDR3, the DNA is TGCGCCAGCAGCTTGGATGTCGAGGGTGGAAAACTGTTTTTT. Protein product: CASSLDVEGGKLFF. Using reference TRBV5-1 and TRBJ1-4 for the parts outside the CDR3, the full variable domain is KAGVTQTPRYLIKTRGQQVTLSCSPISGHRSVSWYQQTPGQGLQFLFEYFSETQRNKGNFPGRFSGRQFSNSRSEMNVSTLELGDSALYLCASSLDVEGGKLFFGSGTQLSVL.

The chain is built from TRBV9 and TRBJ2-5, with TRBD2 matching over 7 bases. The CDR3 has 16 residues. The trim removed 1 base at V and 1 base at J, leaving 7 bases unmatched. Germline V CDR1 and CDR2: SGDLS, YYNGEE. The CDR3 is CASSVSPRLAQETQYF. The CDR3 coding sequence is TGTGCCAGCAGCGTATCGCCTCGACTAGCCCAAGAGACCCAGTACTTC.

This clone occurred a few times. The V and J genes are TRBV11-1 and TRBJ2-7; 11 bases line up with TRBD1. Germline CDR1 is SGHAT and CDR2 is FQDESV (reference sequence). This CDR3 has 15 amino acids. Trimming took 5 bases from V and 5 from J; bases not matched to a gene: 8. CDR3 nucleotides: TGTGCCAGCAGCCCTTCCTGGACAGGGGGCCACGAGCAGTACTTC. This gives the protein CASSPSWTGGHEQYF.

CDR3 sequence: CASSSADPLTGPRGSPLHF. The CDR3, as DNA: TGTGCCAGCAGCTCCGCTGACCCCTTAACGGGCCCTCGGGGTTCACCCCTCCACTTT. The V gene is TRBV7-9, the J gene TRBJ1-6; no reliable D call. With 4 bases removed from V and 9 bases from J, the gap between germline ends came to 28 bases. CDR1 and CDR2 (germline): SEHNR, FQNEAQ (reference sequence). The CDR3 is made up of 19 amino acids.

The chain has TRBV6-6 and TRBJ2-7, with a tentative D call TRBD1 (6 bases). V was cut by 5 bases and J by 4 bases, with 12 bases left in between. CDR1 MNHNY and CDR2 SVGAGI come from the germline V gene (reference sequence). This CDR3 has 13 residues. CDR3 sequence: CASSGGLEYEQYF. CDR3 in DNA: TGTGCCAGCAGTGGGGGCCTAGAGTACGAGCAGTACTTC.

As DNA, the CDR3 is TGTGCCAGCAGTTACCGACAGGGCTATGAGCAGTTCTTC. This translates into CASSYRQGYEQFF. The V and J genes are TRBV6-5 and TRBJ2-1; 7 bases map to TRBD1. V dropped 2 bases and J dropped 8; count of bases not matched to a gene: 3. Germline V gene lookup returns CDR1 MNHEY and CDR2 SVGAGI. The CDR3 length is 13 residues.

In its sample, this clone was seen once. This chain uses TRBV3-1 (or the pseudogene TRBV3-2) with TRBJ1-5; 7 nucleotides agree with TRBD1. The length of the CDR3 is 15 residues. In germline, CDR1 is LGHDT, CDR2 YNNKEL (reference sequence). V dropped 1 base and J dropped 5; count of bases not matched to a gene: 5. The CDR3 region is CASSQGTGDHQPQHF. For the CDR3, the DNA is TGTGCCAGCAGCCAAGGGACAGGCGATCATCAGCCCCAGCATTTT.

The J gene is TRBJ2-5, the V gene TRBV3-1 (or the pseudogene TRBV3-2); 7 bases are a match to TRBD2. There are 13 residues in the CDR3. The trim removed 7 bases at V and 4 bases at J, leaving 6 bases unmatched. The germline CDR1 and CDR2 sequences are LGHDT and YNNKEL (reference sequence). This CDR3 is CASNPAGRETQYF. In DNA, the CDR3 is TGTGCCAGCAACCCAGCGGGGAGAGAGACCCAGTACTTC.

The chain uses TRBV10-2 and TRBJ2-7, with TRBD2 identical over 8 bases. V lost 0 bases to trimming and J lost 7 bases; unmatched junction nucleotides: 8. Looked up from germline, CDR1 is WSHSY and CDR2 is SAAADI. The CDR3 has 15 amino acids. Here the CDR3 reads CASSESSGGVREQYF. CDR3 DNA sequence: TGCGCCAGCAGTGAGTCAAGCGGGGGAGTTAGGGAGCAGTACTTC.

This clone was counted a few times. The J gene is TRBJ1-6, the V gene TRBV25-1; 7 bases line up with TRBD1. Germline trimming cut 2 bases from V and 11 bases from J; bases unmatched to any gene: 6. Germline CDR1 and CDR2: MGHDK and SYGVNS. CDR3 length equals 14 residues. The CDR3 spells CASSEEGGRPPLHF. The CDR3 DNA is TGTGCCAGCAGTGAAGAAGGGGGCAGGCCACCCCTCCACTTT.

This rearrangement joins TRBV10-3 to TRBJ1-1, with TRBD1 matching 9 bases. Germline values: CDR1 ENHRY, CDR2 SYGVKD. V shed 4 bases and J 10 bases; nucleotides not matched to a gene: 7. The CDR3 covers 13 residues. The CDR3, as DNA: TGTGCCATCAGTGTGGACAGGGGCATACGAGCTTTCTTT. It is translated as CAISVDRGIRAFF.

The CDR3 sequence: CASSSTSGGILNTGELFF. The CDR3 DNA sequence: TGTGCCAGCAGCTCGACTAGCGGGGGAATCTTGAACACCGGGGAGCTGTTTTTT. This chain joins TRBV7-3 and TRBJ2-2; TRBD2 agrees at 12 bases. Unmatched junction bases numbered 7, after V lost 4 bases and J lost 1 base. Germline CDR1 SGHTA, CDR2 FQGTGA. This CDR3 comprises 18 residues.

This chain connects TRBV7-2 to TRBJ2-7, with a tentative D call TRBD2 (6 bases). CDR3 length: 13 residues. The V end was cut by 6 bases, the J end by 6 bases, with 15 bases between. The V gene's germline CDR1 is SGHTA and CDR2 FQGNSA. CDR3 nucleotide sequence: TGTGCCAGCAGTTGGGCGGGGCCGGGCGAGCAGTACTTC. As protein: CASSWAGPGEQYF. Based on the CDR3 plus reference TRBV7-2 and TRBJ2-7, the full variable domain is GAGVSQSPSNKVTEKGKDVELRCDPISGHTALYWYRQSLGQGLEFLIYFQGNSAPDKSGLPSDRFSAERTGGSVSTLTIQRTQQEDSAVYLCASSWAGPGEQYFGPGTRLTVT.

The rearrangement joins TRBV3-1 (or the pseudogene TRBV3-2) to TRBJ1-4, with D uncertain. The CDR3 has 14 amino acids. Between the trimmed V and J ends, which lost 3 bases and 7 bases, there was a span of 12 bases. Germline CDR1 reads LGHDT; CDR2 reads YNNKEL (reference sequence). CDR3 sequence: CASSHTGDGEKLFF. As DNA, the CDR3 is TGTGCCAGCAGCCATACCGGGGATGGTGAAAAACTGTTTTTT.

This clone was seen more than once but under ten times. The chain joins TRBV9 to TRBJ2-7, with D possibly matching TRBD1 (5 bases). The germline gives CDR1 SGDLS, CDR2 YYNGEE. Trimming removed 3 bases from V and 3 bases from J, with 7 bases in between. This CDR3 has 12 amino acids. The CDR3, as DNA: TGTGCCAGCAGCGCAACAGGCTACGAGCAGTACTTC. It yields the protein CASSATGYEQYF.

The chain links TRBV7-9 to TRBJ1-4; 10 nucleotides align to TRBD1. With V trimmed by 4 bases and J by 13 bases, 9 bases remained unmatched. CDR1 is SEHNR, CDR2 FQNEAQ, per germline (reference sequence). This CDR3 comprises 14 residues. CDR3 sequence: CASSSPGQGIRLFF. The CDR3 bases are TGTGCCAGCAGCTCCCCGGGACAGGGGATTCGACTGTTTTTT.

The table lists this clone with a count of one. The J gene is TRBJ2-3, the V gene TRBV2; D might be TRBD1 (5 bases). Per germline, CDR1 SNHLY and CDR2 FYNNEI. The V end was cut by 7 bases, the J end by 3 bases, with 11 bases between. The CDR3 consists of 13 residues. CDR3 DNA: TGTGCCAGCAAAGAGACAGAAACAGATACGCAGTATTTT. This encodes CASKETETDTQYF.

This clone has just one count. This rearrangement joins TRBV10-3 to TRBJ2-6, with D possibly TRBD1 on 5 matching bases. V was trimmed by 0 bases and J by 0 bases, leaving 12 bases between them. There are 18 residues in the CDR3. CDR1 and CDR2 (germline): ENHRY, SYGVKD. CDR3 DNA sequence: TGTGCCATCAGTGAGTCGCGAGTTAGGGGCTCTGGGGCCAACGTCCTGACTTTC. Its translation is CAISESRVRGSGANVLTF.

This rearrangement joins TRBV5-4 to TRBJ2-5; no clear D. The germline CDR1 and CDR2 sequences are SGHNT and YYREEE (reference sequence). CDR3 size: 9 residues. V dropped 7 bases and J dropped 5 bases, with 3 bases sitting between them. In DNA, the CDR3 is TGTGCCAGCGCGGAGACCCAGTACTTC. Translated, it gives CASAETQYF.

V and J are TRBV9 and TRBJ2-7; a weak D match, TRBD1 (6 bases). Germline CDR1 is SGDLS and CDR2 is YYNGEE. V was cut by 0 bases and J by 3 bases, with 13 bases left in between. The CDR3 contains 15 residues. CDR3 region: CASSVGRGHIYEQYF. CDR3 DNA sequence: TGTGCCAGCAGCGTAGGCAGGGGTCATATCTACGAGCAGTACTTC.

The chain carries TRBV2 and TRBJ2-7; 8 bases agree with TRBD2. Germline-derived CDR1 and CDR2 are SNHLY and FYNNEI. Losses at the gene ends were 3 bases for V and 2 bases for J; bases not matched to a gene: 9. This CDR3 is 16 amino acids long. CDR3 loop: CASSDSGTARAYEQYF. The CDR3 region has the DNA TGTGCCAGCAGTGATAGCGGGACGGCGCGTGCCTACGAGCAGTACTTC.

This clone was recorded many times. The chain carries TRBV7-6 and TRBJ1-4; D may be TRBD1 (6 bases). V was cut by 5 bases and J by 10 bases, with 14 bases left in between. Per germline, CDR1 SGHVS and CDR2 FNYEAQ. The CDR3 consists of 13 residues. This CDR3 reads CASSPGGSGKLFF. The CDR3 nucleotides read TGTGCCAGCAGCCCGGGGGGCAGTGGAAAACTGTTTTTT.

The chain uses TRBV7-7 and TRBJ2-5; 9 bases line up with TRBD1. Germline V gene data show CDR1 as SSHAT and CDR2 as FNYEAQ (reference sequence). The CDR3 totals 14 residues. After removal of 5 bases from V and 6 bases from J, the junction contained 7 bases not matched to a gene. In DNA, the CDR3 is TGTGCCAGCAGCCCGGACAGGGGAAGACAGACCCAGTACTTC. It encodes CASSPDRGRQTQYF.

In nucleotides, the CDR3 is TGTGCCAGCAGCTTAGGCGCTCAGGGGGCTGGGAGAGATACGCAGTATTTT. Its protein product is CASSLGAQGAGRDTQYF. V is TRBV7-3 and J is TRBJ2-3, with TRBD1 matching 8 bases. CDR3 size: 17 residues. J lost 5 bases, V lost 2 bases, and 12 bases had no gene match. CDR1 is SGHTA, CDR2 FQGTGA, per germline.

The V gene is TRBV5-1, the J gene TRBJ1-2; perhaps TRBD1 as D (5 bases). The CDR3 has 13 residues. V lost 5 bases and J lost 0, with 8 bases in between. CDR1 SGHRS and CDR2 YFSETQ come from the germline V gene. The CDR3 loop is CASRDTSNYGYTF. CDR3 bases: TGCGCCAGCAGGGACACTTCTAACTATGGCTACACCTTC.

J is TRBJ1-5 and V is TRBV19; D is uncertain. V lost 1 base, J lost 4 bases, and 11 bases lay in between. The CDR3 extends over 15 amino acids. Germline CDR1 LNHDA, CDR2 SQIVND (reference sequence). As DNA, the CDR3 is TGTGCCAGTAGTATAGGGGCTGGAGGGAATCAGCCCCAGCATTTT. It yields the protein CASSIGAGGNQPQHF. The variable domain in full, completed from reference TRBV19 and TRBJ1-5, reads DGGITQSPKYLFRKEGQNVTLSCEQNLNHDAMYWYRQDPGQGLRLIYYSQIVNDFQKGDIAEGYSVSREKKESFPLTVTSAQKNPTAFYLCASSIGAGGNQPQHFGDGTRLSIL.

This sequence joins TRBV27 and TRBJ1-5; a weak D match, TRBD1 (5 bases). Looked up from germline, CDR1 is MNHEY and CDR2 is SMNVEV (reference sequence). The CDR3 has 17 residues. V was cut by 8 bases and J by 9 bases, with 29 bases left in between. The CDR3 nucleotides read TGTGCCAGCGATACTCATGCCAGGGCGCTGTCAGCAATGCCCCAGCATTTT. It translates to CASDTHARALSAMPQHF.